This entry is about one T cell receptor beta chain. Its antigen is not known. The data belong to a study of shared clonotypes between healthy human individuals. Study context: CD4 naive and CD4 memory each took three plates per donor, while CD8 naive took two and CD8 memory one.

With 6 bases clipped from V and 4 bases from J, the junction kept 12 bases outside the gene matches. The germline CDR1 and CDR2 sequences are LNHDA and SQIVND (reference sequence). The CDR3 has 16 residues. CD4+ cells were split into CD45RA+ naive and CD45RA-negative memory subsets. Study results and caveats: Naive subsets generally had larger estimated richness than memory subsets.

Some clones are missing from TCRdb's copy, which holds only in-frame ones; the method was immunoSEQ multiplex PCR. The data contain about 1 million clones, roughly 75% of them singletons. The sequence came from a man aged 18-30 years in good health. The source material was memory CD4+ T cells sorted from blood. Subset meaning: CD45RA-negative fraction. The gene calls are TRBV19 and TRBJ2-5; TRBD1 matches 9 bases. The CDR3 DNA reads as TGTGCCAGTAGCATACTCCCGGGACAGGGTCGAGAGACCCAGTACTTC. This codes for CASSILPGQGRETQYF.